These 26 T cell receptor beta chains were sequenced from one sample in a study of T cells in Graves' hyperthyroidism and ophthalmopathy. Amplified TCR beta CDR3 regions came from RNA transcripts. Initially, a first-round RT-PCR of the TCR CDR3 employed the HTBI primer set. In TCRdb, the multiplex PCR reads were re-called with MiXCR into one record per CDR3 protein. The repertoire holds about 580,000 distinct CDR3 sequences, with 46% as singletons. Sequenced material: peripheral blood or thyroid tissue (not recorded which). The receptors stem from a woman aged 18-29 years with Graves' hyperthyroidism.

V and J are TRBV10-3 and TRBJ1-4; TRBD1 is a possible D gene (6 bases). CDR3 length equals 11 residues. The germline gives CDR1 ENHRY, CDR2 SYGVKD. V was trimmed by 6 bases and J by 12 bases, leaving 11 bases between them. CDR3 in amino acids: CAISERGELFF. Here the CDR3 DNA reads TGTGCCATCAGCGAAAGGGGGGAACTGTTTTTT.

This clonotype was observed many times. For the CDR3, the DNA is TGCGCCAGCAGCCAAGATGGGGGGATCGGCAATCAGCCCCAGCATTTT. Protein: CASSQDGGIGNQPQHF. V and J are TRBV4-1 and TRBJ1-5; weak D call: TRBD1 (5 bases). The germline V gene has CDR1 MGHRA and CDR2 YSYEKL. V lost 0 bases and J lost 2, with 11 bases in between. This CDR3 contains 16 residues.

V and J are TRBV27 and TRBJ1-4; no firm D call. Germline V gene data show CDR1 as MNHEY and CDR2 as SMNVEV (reference sequence). The CDR3 length is 15 residues. Trimming cost V 5 bases and J 7 bases, with 17 bases left between them. CDR3 DNA sequence: TGTGCCAGCAGTCCTCGTAGGGCGAGTTTTGAAAAACTGTTTTTT. It codes for CASSPRRASFEKLFF.

In the case of this clonotype: A junction end diverges from the germline sequence, so it may reflect a read error. This sequence joins TRBV12-3 or TRBV12-4 and TRBJ2-2; TRBD2 matches at 13 bases. The CDR3 contains 17 residues. CDR3 loop: CAGSLGLAGVHTGELFF. CDR3 nucleotide sequence: TGTGCCGGCAGCTTAGGACTAGCGGGAGTCCACACCGGGGAGCTGTTTTTT.

This clonotype was recorded at least ten times. The chain couples TRBV19 to TRBJ1-3; D unclear. CDR1 is LNHDA, CDR2 SQIVND, per germline (reference sequence). The CDR3 covers 14 residues. Deletions cut 3 bases from V and 4 bases from J, with 10 bases between. The CDR3 here is CASSMAGRGNTIYF. Written as DNA, the CDR3 is TGTGCCAGTAGTATGGCGGGCCGAGGAAACACCATATATTTT.

This clonotype showed up many times. This chain connects TRBV12-3 or TRBV12-4 to TRBJ1-4; D gene ambiguous. With 6 bases removed from V and 4 bases from J, the gap between germline ends came to 6 bases. The CDR3 consists of 12 residues. The CDR3 coding sequence is TGTGCCAGCAGCGAAAATAATGAAAAACTGTTTTTT. As protein: CASSENNEKLFF.

The genes are TRBV10-3 and TRBJ1-2; 8 positions match TRBD1. V trimming: 6 bases; J trimming: 5 bases; junction bases outside the gene matches: 5. This CDR3 has 13 amino acids. Germline-derived CDR1 and CDR2 are ENHRY and SYGVKD. CDR3 region: CAIRTGAGYGYTF. The CDR3 region has the DNA TGTGCCATCAGGACAGGGGCGGGGTATGGCTACACCTTC.

This clonotype was picked up many times. J is TRBJ2-7 and V is TRBV12-3 or TRBV12-4; TRBD2 agrees at 14 bases. V trimming: 6 bases; J trimming: 6 bases; junction bases outside the gene matches: 4. The CDR3 is made up of 14 amino acids. The CDR3 DNA is TGTGCCAGCAGAACGACTAGCGGGAGGGCCGAGCAGTACTTC. The encoded protein is CASRTTSGRAEQYF.

This clonotype was counted many times. The J gene is TRBJ2-7, the V gene TRBV20-1, with TRBD2 as a possible D gene (6 bases). V lost 0 bases and J 2 bases, leaving 17 bases between the germline ends. The germline V gene encodes CDR1 DFQATT and CDR2 SNEGSKA (reference sequence). CDR3 length: 16 residues. CDR3: CSARDYKVAVAYEQYF. In DNA, the CDR3 is TGCAGTGCTAGAGATTACAAGGTAGCGGTGGCCTACGAGCAGTACTTC.

This clonotype was picked up many times. The rearrangement uses TRBV7-9 and TRBJ1-1, with D perhaps matching TRBD1 (6 bases). The germline V and J ends were trimmed by 4 bases and 5 bases, with 11 bases remaining between them. CDR1 and CDR2 from the germline V gene are SEHNR and FQNEAQ (reference sequence). The CDR3 contains 13 residues. The CDR3 DNA reads as TGTGCCAGCAGCTCAGGGGTCACGACTGAAGCTTTCTTT. This gives the protein CASSSGVTTEAFF.

The chain couples TRBV15 to TRBJ2-7; TRBD2 agrees at 8 bases. Germline V lookup: CDR1 LNHNV, CDR2 YYDKDF (reference sequence). CDR3 length: 15 residues. V shed 5 bases, J shed 7 bases, and the junction held 13 bases outside the gene matches. The DNA of the CDR3 is TGTGCCACCAGCGGTACTAGCGGCGGAAACAATGAGCAGTACTTC. This sequence encodes CATSGTSGGNNEQYF.

This clonotype has ten or more counts. The chain uses TRBV4-2 and TRBJ2-7; 8 bases agree with TRBD1. From germline, CDR1 is LGHNA and CDR2 YNFKEQ. J was trimmed by 3 bases and V by 0 bases; bases with no gene match: 4. The CDR3 is 15 amino acids. CDR3: CASSQEGTGIYEQYF. The CDR3 DNA follows: TGTGCCAGCAGCCAAGAAGGGACAGGCATCTACGAGCAGTACTTC.

V is TRBV2 and J is TRBJ1-5; tentatively, D is TRBD1 (5 bases). Germline loops: CDR1 SNHLY, CDR2 FYNNEI. The CDR3 is 13 amino acids. V was trimmed by 6 bases and J by 2 bases, leaving 8 bases between them. The DNA of the CDR3 is TGTGCCAGCAGGACAGACCGCAATCAGCCCCAGCATTTT. It encodes CASRTDRNQPQHF.

This chain uses TRBV2 with TRBJ1-4; D perhaps matches TRBD1 (5 bases). Trimming took 8 bases from V and 5 from J, leaving 21 bases between them. The germline CDR1 and CDR2 sequences are SNHLY and FYNNEI. The CDR3 covers 16 residues. CDR3 sequence reads: CASGAGGLAYNEKLFF. For the CDR3, the DNA is TGTGCCAGCGGGGCCGGGGGACTAGCCTACAATGAAAAACTGTTTTTT.

The chain has TRBV7-2 and TRBJ1-2; D might be TRBD1 (5 bases). CDR3 length: 15 residues. In germline, CDR1 is SGHTA, CDR2 FQGNSA. With 5 bases removed from V and 5 bases from J, the gap between germline ends came to 18 bases. In DNA, the CDR3 is TGTGCCAGCAGCACCTCCGGGACGGACTTTTATGGCTACACCTTC. It encodes CASSTSGTDFYGYTF.

The rearrangement uses TRBV7-9 and TRBJ2-5, with 8 bases fitting TRBD2. Germline V gives CDR1 SEHNR, CDR2 FQNEAQ (reference sequence). V was pared by 6 bases and J by 3 bases, with 9 bases of the junction left unmatched. There are 15 residues in the CDR3. The CDR3 loop reads CASSSGELAEETQYF. For the CDR3, the DNA is TGTGCCAGCAGTTCGGGGGAACTAGCGGAAGAGACCCAGTACTTC.

This clonotype was detected once. The chain is built from TRBV27 and TRBJ2-2; tentative D call: TRBD2 (7 bases). CDR3 length: 13 amino acids. From germline, CDR1 is MNHEY and CDR2 SMNVEV (reference sequence). V was shortened by 5 bases and J by 7 bases, with 11 bases between the two germline ends. The CDR3 is CASSPRGGGELFF. In DNA, the CDR3 is TGTGCCAGCAGTCCAAGGGGGGGCGGGGAGCTGTTTTTT.

This clonotype was found many times. This chain connects TRBV19 to TRBJ1-4, with unresolved D. Germline loops: CDR1 LNHDA, CDR2 SQIVND (reference sequence). The CDR3 consists of 13 residues. The V end was cut by 4 bases, the J end by 4 bases, with 7 bases between. CDR3 DNA: TGTGCCAGTAGTAATTCTCGTAATGAAAAACTGTTTTTT. It yields the protein CASSNSRNEKLFF.

Turning to this clonotype: The CDR3 does not close with the conserved phenylalanine or tryptophan, likely indicating a read error. No DNA is shown, since the ends of the CDR3 on it are uncertain; the CDR3 is the one TCRdb lists. V usage is TRBV12-3 or TRBV12-4 and J usage is TRBJ2-5; TRBD2 is the table's D call and was not checked against the DNA. Both ends counted, the CDR3 spans 8 residues. The CDR3 sequence is CASSLMAG.

The chain couples TRBV20-1 to TRBJ1-2; 7 bases line up with TRBD1. Trimming took 5 bases from V and 3 from J; bases not matched to a gene: 6. Germline-derived CDR1 and CDR2 are DFQATT and SNEGSKA (reference sequence). This CDR3 has 13 amino acids. CDR3 amino acids: CSALSRGDYGYTF. In DNA form, the CDR3 reads TGCAGTGCTCTCAGCAGGGGGGACTATGGCTACACCTTC.

This clonotype was recorded many times. This chain uses TRBV20-1 with TRBJ1-5, with D hard to call. The V end lost 4 bases, the J end lost 4 bases, and 11 bases lay between the germline ends. Germline CDR1 is DFQATT and CDR2 is SNEGSKA (reference sequence). The CDR3 sequence is 13 residues long. Here the CDR3 reads CSAKVAMNQPQHF. The CDR3 nucleotides are TGCAGTGCTAAGGTGGCGATGAATCAGCCCCAGCATTTT.

V is TRBV5-1 and J is TRBJ2-6; D might be TRBD1 or TRBD2, each matching 6 bases. The germline CDR1 and CDR2 sequences are SGHRS and YFSETQ. The CDR3 contains 14 residues. The germline V and J ends were trimmed by 0 bases and 11 bases, with 12 bases remaining between them. CDR3 sequence reads: CASSLGSGGDVLTF. The CDR3 region has the DNA TGCGCCAGCAGCTTGGGGTCCGGGGGCGACGTCCTGACTTTC.

Of note for this clonotype: A read error is possible here, since a much larger clone lies one base away. This chain joins TRBV5-4 and TRBJ1-2; D perhaps matches TRBD1 (5 bases). Between the trimmed V and J ends, which lost 3 bases and 7 bases, there was a span of 19 bases. The germline gives CDR1 SGHNT, CDR2 YYREEE (reference sequence). The CDR3 covers 15 residues. DNA for the CDR3: TGTGCCAGCAGCTGGGGGGGAAACGCAAATCTTGGCTACACCTTC. This codes for CASSWGGNANLGYTF.

The chain joins TRBV24-1 to TRBJ2-1, with TRBD1 matching over 9 bases. This CDR3 region has 16 residues. The junction had 7 bases not matched to a gene; V was cut back by 5 bases and J by 3 bases. CDR1 and CDR2 (germline): KGHDR, SFDVKD. The CDR3 loop reads CATSGTGGADYNEQFF. The CDR3 nucleotides are TGTGCCACCAGTGGTACAGGGGGCGCGGACTACAATGAGCAGTTCTTC.

This clonotype appeared many times. The chain carries TRBV4-1 and TRBJ1-3; D not certain. The CDR3 totals 15 residues. Per the germline V gene, CDR1 is MGHRA and CDR2 is YSYEKL. Between the trimmed V and J ends, which lost 4 bases and 7 bases, there was a span of 17 bases. CDR3 amino acids: CASSPGGNNGNTIYF. CDR3 in DNA: TGCGCCAGCAGCCCAGGAGGGAACAACGGGAACACCATATATTTT.

This clonotype has ten or more counts. The rearrangement links TRBV5-1 to TRBJ2-7; 8 bases are shared with TRBD1. Germline CDR1 SGHRS, CDR2 YFSETQ. The CDR3 has 17 amino acids. Germline trimming cut 4 bases from V and 2 bases from J; bases unmatched to any gene: 14. CDR3 bases: TGCGCCAGCAGCGCCCCTGTCGAAGGACAGGGTACCTACGAGCAGTACTTC. Its protein product is CASSAPVEGQGTYEQYF.